This T cell receptor beta chain is from a study of blood T cells in healthy people across ages. Whole-study findings and limits: Unknown CMV status may confound age-related changes in expanded clones.

The authors ran a second PCR of 7 to 11 cycles using a sample-barcoded 5' primer and a J-beta primer mix. MiXCR, applied by TCRdb to the 5' RACE reads, yields one record per CDR3 protein. This table has about 730,000 distinct CDR3 sequences, around 46% appearing once. Only a few counts were recorded for this clonotype. No antigen is known for it. The CDR3 covers 14 residues. Deletions cut 3 bases from V and 5 bases from J, with 13 bases between. Germline V gene lookup returns CDR1 SGHTA and CDR2 FQGNSA. Around 10 milliliters of peripheral blood were drawn from each donor. This sequence was found in a woman in her fifties or sixties in good health. The gene calls are TRBV7-2 and TRBJ2-5; D uncertain. Sequenced input: blood. The CDR3 region is CASSFGPPSETQYF. The CDR3 DNA reads TGTGCCAGCAGCTTCGGACCCCCGAGTGAGACCCAGTACTTC.